These T cell receptor beta chains were read from a single sample in a study of CD8+ T cells in alopecia areata. This table comes from immunoSEQ multiplex PCR, and its TCRdb copy is limited to in-frame clones, with some not included. This sample yields 90,000 to 100,000 clones, of which 50% to 75% are seen a single time; about a sixth belongs to the top ten. The material was CD8+ T cells sorted from blood, obtained at week 4, from a patient treated with tofacitinib. All receptors come from a human donor with alopecia areata. The CDR3 runs from the conserved cysteine through the conserved F or W. Fields, in order: J gene, V gene, clone size, D gene, CDR3 protein, CDR3 DNA. D genes are given only for firm matches. Clone size is shown for a subset of rows, as once, few, many or a class of expanded clone.

TRBJ2-3	TRBV6-5	few	-	CASSDSAGITDTQYF	TGTGCCAGCAGTGACTCTGCGGGGATCACAGATACGCAGTATTTT
TRBJ2-1	TRBV25-1	-	TRBD2	CASSENLAGYLNEQFF	TGTGCCAGCAGTGAGAATTTAGCGGGCTATTTGAATGAGCAGTTCTTC
TRBJ2-4	TRBV4-1	few	-	CASSQNDGPLAKNIQYF	TGCGCCAGCAGCCAAAATGACGGACCACTAGCCAAAAACATTCAGTACTTC
TRBJ2-1	TRBV9	-	TRBD2	CASSALLAVNEQFF	TGTGCCAGCAGCGCCCTACTAGCGGTTAATGAGCAGTTCTTC
TRBJ1-1	TRBV6-5	-	TRBD1	CASIPGGAAEAFF	TGTGCCAGCATCCCAGGGGGGGCCGCTGAAGCTTTCTTT
TRBJ1-2	TRBV7-9	-	-	CASSPRRQRIPYGYTF	TGTGCCAGCAGCCCCCGAAGACAGAGAATTCCCTATGGCTACACCTTC
TRBJ2-7	TRBV28	few	-	CASSYRGLPQYEQYF	TGTGCCAGCAGTTACCGGGGACTTCCCCAGTACGAGCAGTACTTC
TRBJ1-4	TRBV27	-	TRBD1	CASSLTGTAEKLFF	TGTGCCAGCAGTTTGACCGGGACAGCTGAAAAACTGTTTTTT
TRBJ2-1	TRBV28	few	TRBD2	CASYTGLAGENEQFF	TGTGCCAGCTACACAGGACTAGCGGGAGAGAATGAGCAGTTCTTC
TRBJ2-5	TRBV9	-	-	CASSVAMAADQETQYF	TGTGCCAGCAGCGTAGCCATGGCGGCAGATCAAGAGACCCAGTACTTC
TRBJ1-2	TRBV27	-	-	CASSRDGGGRTGYTF	TGTGCCAGCAGTCGAGATGGCGGGGGGCGGACCGGCTACACCTTC
TRBJ2-2	TRBV5-6	few	TRBD1	CASSGGTGGSNTGELFF	TGTGCCAGCAGCGGAGGGACAGGGGGATCGAACACCGGGGAGCTGTTTTTT
TRBJ2-3	TRBV7-9	-	TRBD2	CASSSLAGGSTDTQYF	TGTGCCAGCAGCTCTCTAGCGGGAGGGAGCACAGATACGCAGTATTTT
TRBJ1-1	TRBV9	-	-	CASSARGVTDTEAFF	TGTGCCAGCAGCGCCCGAGGGGTGACGGACACTGAAGCTTTCTTT
TRBJ2-7	TRBV27	-	-	CASSSQTSAYEQYF	TGTGCCAGCAGTTCCCAGACGTCCGCTTACGAGCAGTACTTC
TRBJ1-2	TRBV27	-	TRBD1	CASSLGRGRGYGYTF	TGTGCCAGCAGTTTGGGAAGGGGGCGAGGCTATGGCTACACCTTC
TRBJ1-5	TRBV7-9	-	-	CASSEEGGAQPQHF	TGTGCCAGCAGCGAGGAAGGGGGAGCTCAGCCCCAGCATTTT
TRBJ1-5	TRBV7-9	-	TRBD1	CASSGTTGNNQPQHF	TGTGCCAGCAGCGGGACGACAGGGAACAATCAGCCCCAGCATTTT
TRBJ1-5	TRBV15	few	-	CATSASRNHQPQHF	TGTGCCACCAGTGCGTCTCGGAACCATCAGCCCCAGCATTTT
TRBJ1-1	TRBV2	-	-	CASSEARDTEAFF	TGTGCCAGCAGTGAAGCACGAGATACTGAAGCTTTCTTT
TRBJ2-7	TRBV5-6	-	-	CASSLDRPHEQYF	TGTGCCAGCAGCTTGGATCGACCCCACGAGCAGTACTTC
TRBJ1-4	TRBV29-1	once	-	CSVGTARGNEKLFF	TGCAGCGTTGGGACAGCTAGGGGTAATGAAAAACTGTTTTTT
TRBJ1-1	TRBV5-1	-	-	CASSLEGLNTEAFF	TGCGCCAGCAGCTTGGAGGGGTTGAACACTGAAGCTTTCTTT
TRBJ1-1	TRBV7-8	-	-	CASSLAWTLNTEAFF	TGTGCCAGCAGCTTAGCCTGGACATTGAACACTGAAGCTTTCTTT
TRBJ2-5	TRBV14	-	-	CASSQDHLASFQETQYF	TGTGCCAGCAGCCAAGATCACCTAGCGAGCTTTCAAGAGACCCAGTACTTC
TRBJ2-7	TRBV7-9	-	TRBD1	CASSPQSTGQGAYEQYF	TGTGCCAGCAGCCCACAATCAACGGGACAGGGGGCCTACGAGCAGTACTTC
TRBJ1-2	TRBV15	-	TRBD1	CATSRDPDRGDGYTF	TGTGCCACCAGCAGAGATCCGGACAGGGGGGATGGCTACACCTTC
TRBJ2-3	TRBV10-2	many	TRBD1	CASSFLGTGDNTDTQYF	TGCGCCAGCAGTTTCTTAGGGACAGGGGACAACACAGATACGCAGTATTTT
TRBJ2-3	TRBV9	-	TRBD1	CASSARDSSSLRTDTQYF	TGTGCCAGCAGCGCACGGGACAGTAGTTCTCTCCGCACAGATACGCAGTATTTT
TRBJ1-1	TRBV25-1	-	-	CASSQSVGTEAFF	TGTGCCAGCAGTCAGTCGGTGGGAACTGAAGCTTTCTTT
TRBJ1-2	TRBV4-1	-	-	CASSQPGIIYGYTF	TGCGCCAGCAGCCAACCAGGGATTATCTATGGCTACACCTTC
TRBJ1-3	TRBV15	-	-	CATSRVEGSVSGNTIYF	TGTGCCACCAGCAGAGTTGAGGGATCCGTCTCTGGAAACACCATATATTTT
TRBJ2-3	TRBV10-3	-	-	CAISEMGTDTQYF	TGTGCCATCAGTGAGATGGGGACAGATACGCAGTATTTT
TRBJ2-2	TRBV4-1	-	-	CASSRGPNTGELFF	TGCGCCAGCAGCCGCGGTCCGAACACCGGGGAGCTGTTTTTT
TRBJ1-1	TRBV18	-	TRBD1	CASSPKGQAMNTEAFF	TGTGCCAGCTCACCTAAGGGACAGGCCATGAACACTGAAGCTTTCTTT
TRBJ2-3	TRBV4-1	-	-	CASSQALAADTQYF	TGCGCCAGCAGCCAAGCCTTAGCGGCAGATACGCAGTATTTT
TRBJ2-3	TRBV7-2	-	TRBD1	CASSGTGGGLGTQYF	TGTGCCAGCAGCGGGACAGGGGGCGGGCTAGGTACGCAGTATTTT
TRBJ1-1	TRBV19	-	-	CASSTGTLEAFF	TGTGCCAGTAGTACAGGGACACTTGAAGCTTTCTTT
TRBJ2-5	TRBV4-1	-	TRBD2	CASSQDGLAGEGKTQYF	TGCGCCAGCAGCCAAGATGGGCTAGCGGGAGAAGGGAAGACCCAGTACTTC
TRBJ1-2	TRBV4-3	few	-	CASSQVRGGKGYTF	TGCGCCAGCAGCCAAGTCCGGGGGGGCAAAGGCTACACCTTC
TRBJ2-5	TRBV29-1	-	-	CSLSTGNGETQYF	TGCAGCCTGAGCACAGGGAATGGCGAGACCCAGTACTTC
TRBJ2-7	TRBV29-1	once	-	CSGMGENSYEQYF	TGCAGCGGGATGGGGGAGAACTCCTACGAGCAGTACTTC
TRBJ2-1	TRBV4-3	few	-	CASSQDGTQYNEQFF	TGCGCCAGCAGCCAAGATGGGACACAATACAATGAGCAGTTCTTC
TRBJ2-5	TRBV2	-	TRBD2	CASSASGGAETQYF	TGTGCCAGCAGTGCTAGCGGGGGGGCCGAGACCCAGTACTTC
TRBJ2-1	TRBV29-1	few	-	CSVRFVNHNEQFF	TGCAGCGTTCGATTTGTCAACCACAATGAGCAGTTCTTC
TRBJ2-7	TRBV4-1	-	-	CASSQKVTGDYEQYF	TGCGCCAGCAGCCAAAAGGTGACAGGTGACTACGAGCAGTACTTC
TRBJ2-7	TRBV9	-	-	CASSVAVPNYEQYF	TGTGCCAGCAGCGTAGCGGTTCCTAACTACGAGCAGTACTTC
TRBJ2-5	TRBV7-2	-	TRBD1	CASSLEIQGTGVVETQYF	TGTGCCAGCAGCTTAGAAATTCAAGGGACAGGGGTGGTAGAGACCCAGTACTTC
TRBJ1-1	TRBV5-1	once	TRBD1	CASSDGQGSRTEAFF	TGCGCCAGCAGCGACGGACAGGGTTCAAGGACTGAAGCTTTCTTT
TRBJ2-3	TRBV7-9	-	-	CASREDTQYF	TGTGCCAGCAGAGAGGATACGCAGTATTTT
TRBJ2-5	TRBV6-5	-	-	CASSFPSPPLQETQYF	TGTGCCAGCAGTTTCCCCTCTCCCCCCCTTCAAGAGACCCAGTACTTC
TRBJ1-1	TRBV4-1	once	-	CASSPKGPGGTEAFF	TGCGCCAGCAGCCCAAAAGGGCCCGGGGGGACTGAAGCTTTCTTT
TRBJ1-1	TRBV5-1	few	-	CASSRTGNTEAFF	TGCGCCAGCAGCAGGACGGGGAACACTGAAGCTTTCTTT
TRBJ1-1	TRBV30	few	-	CAWSVLVFATEAFF	TGTGCCTGGAGTGTCTTAGTTTTCGCCACTGAAGCTTTCTTT